This TCR beta chain was retrieved from a study of OX40 agonist ivuxolimab in advanced cancers. This CDR3 has 14 amino acids. Looked up from germline, CDR1 is SQVTM and CDR2 is ANQGSEA. Trimming stripped 6 bases from V and 0 bases from J, with 12 bases between. Clones were read by immunoSEQ multiplex PCR, and TCRdb kept only the in-frame ones, dropping some. Here the sample spans fewer than 95,000 clones, around 84% being singletons. This clonotype was obtained from an adult with an advanced solid tumor such as melanoma, head and neck, liver or kidney cancer. The chain recombines TRBV29-1 with TRBJ1-5; D unclear. The sequences come from CD4+ or CD8+ T cells sorted from blood, collected in a trial of the OX40 agonist ivuxolimab. CDR3 coding DNA: TGCAGCGTAAGAACCGGAACTAGCAATCAGCCCCAGCATTTT. This codes for CSVRTGTSNQPQHF.